These T cell receptor beta chains were read from a single sample in a study of blood T cell repertoires in COVID-19. Data came from immunoSEQ multiplex PCR; TCRdb stores just in-frame clones and leaves some out. The repertoire holds about 210,000 clones, about four fifths seen once, with less than 8% in the top ten. The sequencing sample was made of peripheral blood. The receptors shown here come from a woman aged 50 to 65 with active or convalescent COVID-19. CDR3s include the opening cysteine and the closing phenylalanine or tryptophan. The order of the fields is V gene, J gene, D gene, clone size, CDR3 protein, CDR3 DNA. D genes are given only for firm matches. Clone size appears in some rows only: once, few, many, or a class for an expanded clone.

>TRBV20-1|TRBJ2-5|.|.
CSAARGETQYF
TGCAGTGCTGCCAGGGGAGAGACCCAGTACTTC
>TRBV20-1|TRBJ1-2|.|.
CSASPAEVWSTF
TGCAGTGCTAGTCCCGCAGAAGTGTGGTCCACCTTC
>TRBV10-3|TRBJ1-2|TRBD1|.
CAISDQGAGYGYTF
TGTGCCATCAGTGATCAGGGGGCGGGGTATGGCTACACCTTC
>TRBV6-5|TRBJ2-7|TRBD1|.
CASSRTGAPYEQYF
TGTGCCAGCAGCCGGACAGGGGCCCCCTACGAGCAGTACTTC
>TRBV10-3|TRBJ2-7|.|.
CAIGHRPGMDYEQYF
TGTGCCATCGGCCACCGACCGGGGATGGACTACGAGCAGTACTTC
>TRBV6-1|TRBJ2-7|TRBD2|.
CASSGATSGRKLVSEQYF
TGTGCCAGCAGTGGGGCAACTAGCGGGAGAAAACTCGTCTCCGAGCAGTACTTC
>TRBV18|TRBJ2-7|TRBD1|few
CASSPGTGILYEQYF
TGTGCCAGCTCACCTGGGACAGGGATTCTCTACGAGCAGTACTTC
>TRBV3-1/TRBV3-2|TRBJ2-2|TRBD2|.
CASSTRTSGFGELFF
TGTGCCAGCAGCACCCGGACTAGCGGGTTCGGGGAGCTGTTTTTT
>TRBV20-1|TRBJ2-1|.|.
CSASRGDSYNEQFF
TGCAGTGCTAGTCGTGGGGACTCGTACAATGAGCAGTTCTTC
>TRBV12-3/TRBV12-4|TRBJ2-1|TRBD2|once
CASTLGASGEQFF
TGTGCCAGCACCCTTGGGGCTAGCGGGGAGCAGTTCTTC
>TRBV4-1|TRBJ1-4|.|.
CASSLWTVATNEKLFF
TGCGCCAGCAGCCTGTGGACAGTTGCAACTAATGAAAAACTGTTTTTT
>TRBV6-5|TRBJ1-1|TRBD1|.
CASSKGAGTEAFF
TGTGCCAGCAGCAAGGGGGCCGGCACTGAAGCTTTCTTT
>TRBV3-1/TRBV3-2|TRBJ1-6|TRBD1|.
CASRGPGQGSLSYNSPLHF
TGTGCCAGCAGGGGTCCGGGACAGGGGTCTCTCTCCTATAATTCACCCCTCCACTTT
>TRBV3-1/TRBV3-2|TRBJ2-3|.|.
CASSQVGGVTDTQYF
TGTGCCAGCAGCCAGGTGGGCGGGGTCACAGATACGCAGTATTTT
>TRBV18|TRBJ2-5|TRBD2|.
CASSPFRTSGQETQYF
TGTGCCAGCTCACCCTTCAGGACTAGCGGACAAGAGACCCAGTACTTC
>TRBV2|TRBJ1-6|.|.
CASSVNMVTPLHF
TGTGCCAGCAGTGTTAACATGGTCACACCCCTCCACTTT
>TRBV28|TRBJ1-2|.|.
CASSPRDYGYTF
TGTGCCAGCAGCCCTCGTGACTATGGCTACACCTTC
>TRBV28|TRBJ1-6|TRBD1|.
CASSPGQGLYNSPLHF
TGTGCCAGCAGTCCAGGACAGGGCCTCTATAATTCACCCCTCCACTTT
>TRBV18|TRBJ2-7|TRBD1|.
CASSRDRSYEQYF
TGTGCCAGCTCACGGGACAGGTCCTACGAGCAGTACTTC
>TRBV5-1|TRBJ1-1|TRBD1|.
CASSLMGQENTEAFF
TGCGCCAGCAGCTTGATGGGACAGGAGAACACTGAAGCTTTCTTT
>TRBV6-5|TRBJ1-3|.|.
CASSRLAEGGNTIYF
TGTGCCAGCAGCCGCCTTGCGGAAGGTGGAAACACCATATATTTT
>TRBV5-1|TRBJ1-1|.|.
CASTGGIEAFF
TGCGCCAGCACCGGGGGAATTGAAGCTTTCTTT
>TRBV18|TRBJ2-1|.|once
CASSPGTYNEQFF
TGTGCCAGCTCACCAGGGACTTACAATGAGCAGTTCTTC
>TRBV2|TRBJ1-1|.|.
CASSGQLNTEAFF
TGTGCCAGCAGTGGACAACTGAACACTGAAGCTTTCTTT
>TRBV19|TRBJ1-1|.|once
CASSMTGWTNTEAFF
TGTGCCAGTAGTATGACAGGTTGGACGAACACTGAAGCTTTCTTT
>TRBV9|TRBJ2-1|TRBD2|once
CASSTLAAVSYNEQFF
TGTGCCAGCAGCACACTAGCGGCGGTCTCCTACAATGAGCAGTTCTTC
>TRBV5-8|TRBJ1-2|TRBD1|once
CASSLRAGGYGYTF
TGTGCCAGCAGCTTGAGGGCAGGGGGCTACGGCTACACCTTC
>TRBV4-2|TRBJ2-2|TRBD2|.
CASSQDNGLVGAENTGELFF
TGTGCCAGCAGCCAAGATAACGGACTAGTCGGAGCGGAGAACACCGGGGAGCTGTTTTTT
>TRBV30|TRBJ2-4|TRBD2|.
CACEPRGNIQYF
TGTGCCTGCGAGCCGCGGGGGAACATTCAGTACTTC
>TRBV11-2|TRBJ2-2|TRBD1|.
CASSVGGGITGELFF
TGTGCCAGCAGCGTAGGGGGCGGAATCACCGGGGAGCTGTTTTTT
>TRBV27|TRBJ2-1|.|.
CASTPGAYNEQFF
TGTGCCAGCACCCCGGGGGCCTACAATGAGCAGTTCTTC
>TRBV5-6|TRBJ1-1|.|.
CASAPGNTEAFF
TGTGCCAGCGCCCCCGGGAACACTGAAGCTTTCTTT
>TRBV2|TRBJ1-6|TRBD1|.
CASRGRDSYNSPLHF
TGTGCCAGCAGGGGGCGGGACAGCTATAATTCACCCCTCCACTTT
>TRBV3-1/TRBV3-2|TRBJ1-6|.|.
CASTVGGGNSPLHF
TGTGCCAGCACAGTTGGTGGCGGTAATTCACCCCTCCACTTT
>TRBV10-2|TRBJ2-5|TRBD1|.
CATTQGWQETQYF
TGCGCCACTACACAGGGGTGGCAAGAGACCCAGTACTTC
>TRBV15|TRBJ2-1|.|.
CATSRGTVGEQFF
TGTGCCACCAGCAGAGGGACAGTCGGGGAGCAGTTCTTC
>TRBV2|TRBJ2-2|TRBD1|.
CASRLQGDTGELFF
TGTGCCAGCAGACTGCAGGGGGACACCGGGGAGCTGTTTTTT
>TRBV10-3|TRBJ1-2|.|.
CAISESRGGYGYTF
TGTGCCATCAGTGAGTCGAGGGGGGGCTATGGCTACACCTTC
>TRBV7-3|TRBJ2-1|.|once
CASSLGPSSRGGDSEQFF
TGTGCCAGCAGCTTAGGACCCTCTAGTCGGGGAGGAGACAGTGAGCAGTTCTTC
>TRBV27|TRBJ1-1|TRBD1|.
CASSSGTGTEAFF
TGTGCCAGCAGTTCCGGGACAGGGACTGAAGCTTTCTTT